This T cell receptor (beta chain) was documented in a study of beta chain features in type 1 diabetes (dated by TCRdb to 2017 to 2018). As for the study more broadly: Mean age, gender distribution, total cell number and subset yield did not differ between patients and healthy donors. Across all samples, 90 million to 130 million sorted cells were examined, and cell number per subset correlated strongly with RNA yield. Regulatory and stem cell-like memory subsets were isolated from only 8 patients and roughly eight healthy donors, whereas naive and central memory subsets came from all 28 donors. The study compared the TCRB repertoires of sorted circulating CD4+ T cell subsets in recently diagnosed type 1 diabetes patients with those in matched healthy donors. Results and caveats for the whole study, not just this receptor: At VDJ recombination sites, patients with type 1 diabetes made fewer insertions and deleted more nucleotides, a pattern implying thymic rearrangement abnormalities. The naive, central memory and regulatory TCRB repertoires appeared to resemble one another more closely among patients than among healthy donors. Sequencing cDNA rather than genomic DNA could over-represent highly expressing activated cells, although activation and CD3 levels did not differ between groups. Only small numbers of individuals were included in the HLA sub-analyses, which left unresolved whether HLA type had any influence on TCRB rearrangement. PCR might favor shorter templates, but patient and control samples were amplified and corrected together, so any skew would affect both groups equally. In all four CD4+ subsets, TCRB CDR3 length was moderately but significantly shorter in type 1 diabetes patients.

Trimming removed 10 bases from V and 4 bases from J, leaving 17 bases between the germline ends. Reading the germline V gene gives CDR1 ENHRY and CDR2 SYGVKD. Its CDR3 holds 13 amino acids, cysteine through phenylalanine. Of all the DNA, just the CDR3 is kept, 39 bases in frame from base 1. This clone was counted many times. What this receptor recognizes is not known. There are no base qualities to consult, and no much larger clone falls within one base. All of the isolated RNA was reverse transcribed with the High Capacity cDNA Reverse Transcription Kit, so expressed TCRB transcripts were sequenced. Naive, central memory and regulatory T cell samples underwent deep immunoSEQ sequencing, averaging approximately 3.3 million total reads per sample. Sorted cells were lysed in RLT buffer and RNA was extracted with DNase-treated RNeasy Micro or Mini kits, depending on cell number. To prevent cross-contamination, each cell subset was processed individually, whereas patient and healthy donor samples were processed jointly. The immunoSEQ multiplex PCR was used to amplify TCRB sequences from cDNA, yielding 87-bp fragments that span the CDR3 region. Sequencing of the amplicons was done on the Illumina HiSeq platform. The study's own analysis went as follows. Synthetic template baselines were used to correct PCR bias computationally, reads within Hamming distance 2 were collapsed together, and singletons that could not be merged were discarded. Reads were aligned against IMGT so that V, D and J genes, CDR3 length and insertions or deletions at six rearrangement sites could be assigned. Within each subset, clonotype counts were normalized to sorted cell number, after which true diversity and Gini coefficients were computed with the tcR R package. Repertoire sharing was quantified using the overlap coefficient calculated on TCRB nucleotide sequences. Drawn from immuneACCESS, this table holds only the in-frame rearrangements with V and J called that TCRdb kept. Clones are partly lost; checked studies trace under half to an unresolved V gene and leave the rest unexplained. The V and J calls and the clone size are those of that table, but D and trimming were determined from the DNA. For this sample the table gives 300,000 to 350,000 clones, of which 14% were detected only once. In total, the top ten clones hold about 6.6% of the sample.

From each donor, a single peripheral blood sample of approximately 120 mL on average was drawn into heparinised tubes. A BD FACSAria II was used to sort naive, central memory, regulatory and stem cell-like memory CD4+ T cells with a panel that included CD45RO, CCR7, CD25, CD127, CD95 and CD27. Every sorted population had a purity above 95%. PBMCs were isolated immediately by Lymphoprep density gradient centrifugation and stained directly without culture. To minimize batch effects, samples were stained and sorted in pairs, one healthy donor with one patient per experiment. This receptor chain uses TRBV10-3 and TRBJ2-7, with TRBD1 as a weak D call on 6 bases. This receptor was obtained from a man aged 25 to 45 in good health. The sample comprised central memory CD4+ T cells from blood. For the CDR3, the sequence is CASARDTGYEQYF. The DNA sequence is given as TGTGCCAGCGCCCGGGACACCGGATACGAGCAGTACTTC.